The source of this TCR beta chain is a study of shared clonotypes between healthy human individuals. General study results and limits: Represented genetic and exposure-history diversity was restricted by having few donors.

Sequencing was performed with immunoSEQ multiplex PCR; in TCRdb, only in-frame clones are kept and a portion is missing. Of roughly 520,000 clones listed, roughly 95% are singletons. Comments on this clone: Its specificity is unknown.

Trimming removed 0 bases from V and 12 bases from J, with 12 bases in between. The CDR3 is 13 amino acids. Looked up from germline, CDR1 is MGHRA and CDR2 is YSYEKL. The sequenced sample consisted of naive CD4+ T cells sorted from blood. Subset meaning: CD45RA+ positively selected. This receptor was identified in a woman aged 30 to 39 in good health. This rearrangement joins TRBV4-1 to TRBJ2-1; unclear D gene. The chain's CDR3 is CASSQDTDVAQFF. As DNA, the CDR3 is TGCGCCAGCAGCCAAGATACCGATGTAGCGCAGTTCTTC.